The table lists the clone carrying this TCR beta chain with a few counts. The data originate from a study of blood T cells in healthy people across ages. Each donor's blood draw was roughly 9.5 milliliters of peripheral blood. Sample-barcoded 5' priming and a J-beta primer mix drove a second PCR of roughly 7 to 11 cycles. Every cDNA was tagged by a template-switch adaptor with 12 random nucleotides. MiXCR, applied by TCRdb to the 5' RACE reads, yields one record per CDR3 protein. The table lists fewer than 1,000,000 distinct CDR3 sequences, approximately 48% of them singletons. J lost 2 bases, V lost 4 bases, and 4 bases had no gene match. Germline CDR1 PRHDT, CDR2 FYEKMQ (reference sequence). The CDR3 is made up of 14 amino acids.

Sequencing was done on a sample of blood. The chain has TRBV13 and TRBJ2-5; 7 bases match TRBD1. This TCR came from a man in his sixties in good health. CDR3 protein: CASSSDRAQETQYF. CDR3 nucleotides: TGTGCCAGCAGCTCCGACAGGGCACAAGAGACCCAGTACTTC.